One and the same sample provided the 22 T cell receptor beta chains below, sequenced in a study of T cell responses to AZD1222 COVID-19 vaccine. TCRdb's copy holds only in-frame clones and misses some; the assay was immunoSEQ multiplex PCR. The sample lists 100,000 to 150,000 clones, 80% to 90% occurring once. The sequenced sample was peripheral blood, obtained on day 0 of AZD1222 vaccination. The source is an adult in good health.

The rearrangement links TRBV9 to TRBJ2-5, with D maybe TRBD2 (5 bases). The CDR3 loop spans 14 amino acids. The V end was cut by 0 bases, the J end by 5 bases, with 11 bases between. Germline values: CDR1 SGDLS, CDR2 YYNGEE. The CDR3 nucleotides are TGTGCCAGCAGCGTAGATTCGGGGTGGGAGACCCAGTACTTC. Its protein is CASSVDSGWETQYF.

The chain combines TRBV5-1 with TRBJ1-3; D is unclear. The CDR3 extends over 14 amino acids. V was pared by 4 bases and J by 5 bases, with 13 bases between. CDR1 is SGHRS, CDR2 YFSETQ, per germline. CDR3 sequence (DNA): TGCGCCAGCAGCCAGGACCCCACACGAAACACCATATATTTT. The encoded protein is CASSQDPTRNTIYF.

CDR3 in amino acids: CATSDLTGGYNEQFF. The CDR3 DNA reads TGTGCCACCAGTGATTTGACAGGGGGCTACAATGAGCAGTTCTTC. The rearrangement links TRBV24-1 to TRBJ2-1, with 8 bases that match TRBD1. The ends lost 0 bases at V and 3 bases at J; junction bases unmatched: 0. This CDR3 contains 15 residues. Germline V gives CDR1 KGHDR, CDR2 SFDVKD.

V usage is TRBV6-1 and J usage is TRBJ1-6, with D unresolved. The V gene's germline CDR1 is MNHNS and CDR2 SASEGT. The CDR3 loop spans 12 amino acids. V lost 1 base and J lost 17, with 12 bases in between. CDR3 loop: CASSEGFGLVHF. CDR3 DNA sequence: TGTGCCAGCAGTGAAGGTTTCGGTTTGGTCCACTTT.

The rearrangement joins TRBV6-1 to TRBJ1-2, with D unresolved. V shed 2 bases and J shed 7 bases, with 8 bases lying between them. This CDR3 contains 12 residues. Germline lookup yields CDR1 MNHNS and CDR2 SASEGT. The CDR3 region is CASSEPGFGYTF. CDR3 nucleotide sequence: TGTGCCAGCAGTGAACCAGGTTTTGGCTACACCTTC.

This clone was recorded once. This chain links TRBV19 with TRBJ2-5; 8 nucleotides match TRBD2. With V trimmed by 3 bases and J by 3 bases, 3 bases remained unmatched. There are 14 residues in the CDR3. The V gene's germline CDR1 is LNHDA and CDR2 SQIVND (reference sequence). Written as DNA, the CDR3 is TGTGCCAGTAGTATGACTAGCGCAGAAGAGACCCAGTACTTC. Amino acids: CASSMTSAEETQYF.

This chain connects TRBV12-5 to TRBJ2-3, with D perhaps TRBD1 (6 bases). The CDR3 has 14 amino acids. V lost 5 bases to trimming and J lost 3 bases, with 12 bases between them. Germline V gene sequence: CDR1 LGHNT, CDR2 FRNRAP. CDR3 in DNA: TGTGCTAGTGGTCTCCGGACAGAGACAGATACGCAGTATTTT. Amino acids: CASGLRTETDTQYF. The whole variable domain, remainder taken from reference TRBV12-5 and TRBJ2-3, is DARVTQTPRHKVTEMGQEVTMRCQPILGHNTVFWYRQTMMQGLELLAYFRNRAPLDDSGMPKDRFSAEMPDATLATLKIQPSEPRDSAVYFCASGLRTETDTQYFGPGTRLTVL.

The chain recombines TRBV6-5 with TRBJ1-5; the D is unclear. Between the trimmed V and J ends, which lost 6 bases and 3 bases, there was a span of 12 bases. CDR1 is MNHEY, CDR2 SVGAGI, per germline. This CDR3 is 14 amino acids long. The CDR3 region has the DNA TGTGCCAGCAGGAGGCCGGGATTCAATCAGCCCCAGCATTTT. Protein sequence: CASRRPGFNQPQHF.

This chain uses TRBV19 with TRBJ1-6, with a tentative D call TRBD1 (6 bases). Germline V gene sequence: CDR1 LNHDA, CDR2 SQIVND (reference sequence). This CDR3 has 15 residues. Trimming left V 4 bases short and J 4 bases short, with 11 bases between. The CDR3 DNA sequence: TGTGCCAGTAGTACGGACAGAACATATAATTCACCCCTCCACTTT. Its protein product is CASSTDRTYNSPLHF.

There are a few counts of this clone. V usage is TRBV27 and J usage is TRBJ2-1; D call uncertain. CDR3 length: 13 amino acids. V was cut by 1 base and J by 9 bases, with 10 bases left in between. Per the germline V gene, CDR1 is MNHEY and CDR2 is SMNVEV (reference sequence). CDR3 loop: CASSLLGSREQFF. In DNA form, the CDR3 reads TGTGCCAGCAGTTTATTGGGTAGTCGTGAGCAGTTCTTC.

This clone has ten or more counts. The chain links TRBV12-5 to TRBJ1-1, with 9 bases aligning to TRBD1. The germline V gene encodes CDR1 LGHNT and CDR2 FRNRAP. This CDR3 has 16 residues. V lost 2 bases and J lost 11; bases outside the gene matches: 15. Written as DNA, the CDR3 is TGTGCTAGTGGTTTGTTCCCCCAAAGGACAGGGGAAGGGGCTTTCTTT. Translated: CASGLFPQRTGEGAFF.

This chain joins TRBV5-1 and TRBJ2-5; D gene ambiguous. V lost 3 bases, J lost 5 bases, and 11 bases lay in between. CDR3 size: 13 residues. Per germline, CDR1 SGHRS and CDR2 YFSETQ. The CDR3 loop reads CASSWSRRETQYF. DNA for the CDR3: TGCGCCAGCAGCTGGTCACGAAGGGAGACCCAGTACTTC.

This clone was recorded once. The junction and the germline gene differ at one end; a read error may be behind it. This chain's CDR3 is CASSKFRFGELFF. The CDR3 DNA sequence: TGTGCTAGCAGCAAATTTCGGTTTGGGGAGCTGTTTTTT. J is TRBJ2-2 and V is TRBV7-7, with D hard to call. Germline loops: CDR1 SSHAT, CDR2 FNYEAQ (reference sequence). CDR3 length: 13 amino acids.

This clone was seen just once. The chain joins TRBV3-1 (or the pseudogene TRBV3-2) to TRBJ1-2; no clear D. Germline V gives CDR1 LGHDT, CDR2 YNNKEL (reference sequence). Between the trimmed V and J ends, which lost 2 bases and 2 bases, there was a span of 6 bases. The CDR3 consists of 13 residues. The CDR3 loop reads CASSQMANYGYTF. The CDR3 nucleotides read TGTGCCAGCAGCCAAATGGCGAACTATGGCTACACCTTC.

The chain couples TRBV5-1 to TRBJ2-2, with D tentatively TRBD1 or TRBD2 (5 bases each). The CDR3 contains 14 residues. Germline V lookup: CDR1 SGHRS, CDR2 YFSETQ. The V end lost 8 bases, the J end lost 0 bases, and 11 bases lay between the germline ends. As DNA, the CDR3 is TGCGCCAGTTCGGGACGGTCGAACACCGGGGAGCTGTTTTTT. Translated, it gives CASSGRSNTGELFF.

The genes are TRBV5-1 and TRBJ2-3, with D perhaps TRBD2 (5 bases). Germline values: CDR1 SGHRS, CDR2 YFSETQ. The CDR3 runs to 15 residues. V was clipped by 4 bases and J by 4 bases, with 16 bases between them. The CDR3 nucleotides are TGCGCCAGCAGCAGGACTTCTGAGTCGGCAGATACGCAGTATTTT. Its translation: CASSRTSESADTQYF.

The V call is TRBV11-3, the J call TRBJ2-7, with 9 bases lining up with TRBD1. This CDR3 has 14 residues. Looked up from germline, CDR1 is SGHNT and CDR2 is YENEEA. The J segment lost 4 bases and the V segment lost 5 bases, leaving 6 bases of the junction unmatched. The CDR3 DNA reads as TGTGCCAGCAGCCTAAGGACAGGGGAGTACGAGCAGTACTTC. This translates into CASSLRTGEYEQYF.

V usage is TRBV11-3 and J usage is TRBJ2-7; 7 bases are shared with TRBD1. Germline V gene sequence: CDR1 SGHNT, CDR2 YENEEA. V lost 4 bases and J lost 4; bases outside the gene matches: 4. This CDR3 has 13 residues. In DNA form, the CDR3 reads TGTGCCAGCAGCTCCAGACAGGGATACGAGCAGTACTTC. It encodes CASSSRQGYEQYF.

This clone has a handful of counts. The chain is built from TRBV4-1 and TRBJ1-4, with D maybe TRBD1 (5 bases). The CDR3 has 16 residues. Trimming removed 1 base at V and 0 bases at J, with 9 bases between. Germline assignment: CDR1 MGHRA and CDR2 YSYEKL. This CDR3 is CASSQGQTTTNEKLFF. The DNA for the CDR3 is TGCGCCAGCAGCCAAGGACAGACAACAACTAATGAAAAACTGTTTTTT.

Only a few counts were recorded for this clone. The chain is built from TRBV15 and TRBJ2-5; 8 bases match TRBD2. J gave up 7 bases and V 3 bases, and 13 bases lay outside the gene matches. Germline loops: CDR1 LNHNV, CDR2 YYDKDF (reference sequence). The CDR3 spans 16 residues. This chain's CDR3 is CATSSLGTSGRGTQYF. CDR3 DNA: TGTGCCACCAGCAGTCTTGGAACCTCCGGGAGGGGGACCCAGTACTTC.

In this sample, this clone turned up a few times. V gene TRBV5-1 combines with J gene TRBJ2-7, with 9 bases that match TRBD1. CDR1 is SGHRS, CDR2 YFSETQ, per germline. This CDR3 comprises 13 residues. V was pared by 4 bases and J by 5 bases, with 4 bases of the junction left unmatched. CDR3 nucleotides: TGCGCCAGCAGCCGGGACAGGGTAAACGAGCAGTACTTC. It specifies CASSRDRVNEQYF. The whole variable domain, remainder taken from reference TRBV5-1 and TRBJ2-7, is KAGVTQTPRYLIKTRGQQVTLSCSPISGHRSVSWYQQTPGQGLQFLFEYFSETQRNKGNFPGRFSGRQFSNSRSEMNVSTLELGDSALYLCASSRDRVNEQYFGPGTRLTVT.

The J gene is TRBJ2-5, the V gene TRBV5-1; unclear D gene. Germline CDR1 SGHRS, CDR2 YFSETQ. V was clipped by 4 bases and J by 0 bases, with 10 bases between them. The CDR3 covers 14 residues. CDR3 loop: CASSLTSYQETQYF. The CDR3 DNA follows: TGCGCCAGCAGCCTCACTTCGTACCAAGAGACCCAGTACTTC.